The 13 T cell receptor beta chains given below trace back to one sample, sequenced in a study of cytomegalovirus exposure and HLA in healthy donors. Amplification used 60 Vbeta primers and 13 Jbeta primers. The method was immunoSEQ multiplex PCR; TCRdb's version includes in-frame clones alone and lacks a portion of them. The sample holds 55,000 to 85,000 clones, less than 80% seen once. Sequencing was carried out using PBMCs. Every receptor here comes from a woman aged 50 to 60 in good health and CMV-seronegative.

This clone was seen only once. CDR3 DNA sequence: TGCGCCAGCAGCTGGGGGACAGGGGGGGAAGATACGCAGTATTTT. Its protein product is CASSWGTGGEDTQYF. The V call is TRBV5-1, the J call TRBJ2-3; 11 nucleotides align to TRBD1. V shed 3 bases and J 5 bases; nucleotides not matched to a gene: 5. This CDR3 spans 15 amino acids. The germline CDR1 and CDR2 sequences are SGHRS and YFSETQ.

The rearrangement uses TRBV30 and TRBJ2-1, with D maybe TRBD2 (5 bases). The CDR3 contains 15 residues. The ends were cut back, 1 base at V and 4 bases at J, with 14 bases in the middle. Germline V gives CDR1 GTSNPN, CDR2 SVGIG (reference sequence). CDR3 residues: CAWSAPPTGYNEQFF. The CDR3 region has the DNA TGTGCCTGGAGTGCCCCCCCGACGGGATACAATGAGCAGTTCTTC.

The chain carries TRBV7-3 and TRBJ2-3, with TRBD2 identical over 7 bases. The V gene's germline CDR1 is SGHTA and CDR2 FQGTGA. Losses at the gene ends were 1 base for V and 6 bases for J; bases not matched to a gene: 13. The CDR3 extends over 17 amino acids. The CDR3 here is CASSLKVSAGAGDTQYF. The DNA of the CDR3 is TGTGCCAGCAGCTTAAAAGTCTCGGCGGGAGCAGGGGATACGCAGTATTTT.

Only a few counts were recorded for this clone. This chain connects TRBV28 to TRBJ1-5; 9 bases are a match to TRBD1. The CDR3 is 15 residues long. CDR1 is MDHEN, CDR2 SYDVKM, per germline. V lost 2 bases and J lost 5; bases outside the gene matches: 4. CDR3: CASSLPQGAYQPQHF. The DNA for the CDR3 is TGTGCCAGCAGTTTACCACAGGGGGCGTATCAGCCCCAGCATTTT.

The chain combines TRBV9 with TRBJ1-2, with 9 bases aligning to TRBD1. Germline trimming cut 3 bases from V and 5 bases from J; bases unmatched to any gene: 8. Germline V gives CDR1 SGDLS, CDR2 YYNGEE. The CDR3 contains 15 residues. The CDR3 loop is CASSASGQGSYGYTF. DNA of the CDR3: TGTGCCAGCAGCGCCAGTGGACAGGGGAGTTATGGCTACACCTTC.

This rearrangement joins TRBV7-9 to TRBJ2-7; TRBD1 aligns across 10 bases. The germline gives CDR1 SEHNR, CDR2 FQNEAQ (reference sequence). CDR3 length: 15 residues. With 1 base clipped from V and 1 base from J, the junction kept 1 base outside the gene matches. The CDR3 sequence is CASSLEGQGSYEQYF. In DNA form, the CDR3 reads TGTGCCAGCAGCTTAGAGGGACAGGGGTCCTACGAGCAGTACTTC.

This clone was counted between two and nine times. Other DNA sequences of this sample code for an identical CDR3. This rearrangement joins TRBV5-6 to TRBJ1-2, with D tentatively TRBD1 (6 bases). CDR1 and CDR2 from the germline V gene are SGHDT and YYEEEE. The CDR3 consists of 13 residues. V lost 2 bases to trimming and J lost 2 bases, with 7 bases between them. CDR3 sequence reads: CASSLGQNYGYTF. In nucleotides, the CDR3 is TGTGCCAGCAGCTTAGGACAGAACTATGGCTACACCTTC. Combining the CDR3 with reference TRBV5-6 and TRBJ1-2 gives the whole variable domain DAGVTQSPTHLIKTRGQQVTLRCSPKSGHDTVSWYQQALGQGPQFIFQYYEEEERQRGNFPDRFSGHQFPNYSSELNVNALLLGDSALYLCASSLGQNYGYTFGSGTRLTVV.

This clone has just one count. The chain employs TRBV6-5 and TRBJ1-1, with 7 bases aligning to TRBD1. The trim removed 5 bases at V and 2 bases at J, leaving 5 bases unmatched. This CDR3 contains 14 residues. Germline CDR1 MNHEY, CDR2 SVGAGI. In nucleotides, the CDR3 is TGTGCCAGCAGTATACAGGGGATAAACACTGAAGCTTTCTTT. Protein: CASSIQGINTEAFF.

V usage is TRBV27 and J usage is TRBJ2-7; D perhaps matches TRBD2 (7 bases). The germline CDR1 and CDR2 sequences are MNHEY and SMNVEV (reference sequence). This CDR3 has 16 residues. The V and J ends lost 5 bases and 3 bases respectively, with 20 bases between them. The CDR3 is CASSTMGGAQVYEQYF. Written as DNA, the CDR3 is TGTGCCAGCAGTACAATGGGGGGGGCGCAGGTCTACGAGCAGTACTTC.

The chain has TRBV28 and TRBJ1-1; D is possibly TRBD1 (6 bases). V was cut by 7 bases and J by 5 bases, with 14 bases left in between. Germline CDR1 MDHEN, CDR2 SYDVKM. The CDR3 sequence is 13 residues long. The CDR3: CASILDSVTEAFF. CDR3 DNA sequence: TGTGCCAGCATTCTGGACAGCGTTACTGAAGCTTTCTTT.

V and J are TRBV5-1 and TRBJ2-3; 7 bases agree with TRBD2. Germline CDR1 SGHRS, CDR2 YFSETQ. With 0 bases clipped from V and 1 base from J, the junction kept 8 bases outside the gene matches. This CDR3 is built from 17 residues. The CDR3 coding sequence is TGCGCCAGCAGCTTGGGGGTTCTAAGCGGGGGCACAGATACGCAGTATTTT. Its translation is CASSLGVLSGGTDTQYF. The whole variable domain, remainder taken from reference TRBV5-1 and TRBJ2-3, is KAGVTQTPRYLIKTRGQQVTLSCSPISGHRSVSWYQQTPGQGLQFLFEYFSETQRNKGNFPGRFSGRQFSNSRSEMNVSTLELGDSALYLCASSLGVLSGGTDTQYFGPGTRLTVL.

J is TRBJ2-7 and V is TRBV11-2, with D perhaps matching TRBD2 (5 bases). Germline V gives CDR1 SGHAT, CDR2 FQNNGV. V lost 3 bases, J lost 0 bases, and 12 bases lay in between. The CDR3 consists of 15 residues. CDR3 sequence reads: CASSLRSGSSYEQYF. The CDR3 DNA reads TGTGCCAGCAGCTTGAGAAGCGGAAGCTCCTACGAGCAGTACTTC.

The V call is TRBV29-1, the J call TRBJ2-2, with 7 bases aligning to TRBD2. The CDR3 sequence is 15 residues long. The germline CDR1 and CDR2 sequences are SQVTM and ANQGSEA. The trim removed 7 bases at V and 4 bases at J, leaving 12 bases unmatched. The CDR3 sequence is CSATARAGATGELFF. CDR3 bases: TGCAGCGCTACCGCCCGCGCGGGAGCCACCGGGGAGCTGTTTTTT.